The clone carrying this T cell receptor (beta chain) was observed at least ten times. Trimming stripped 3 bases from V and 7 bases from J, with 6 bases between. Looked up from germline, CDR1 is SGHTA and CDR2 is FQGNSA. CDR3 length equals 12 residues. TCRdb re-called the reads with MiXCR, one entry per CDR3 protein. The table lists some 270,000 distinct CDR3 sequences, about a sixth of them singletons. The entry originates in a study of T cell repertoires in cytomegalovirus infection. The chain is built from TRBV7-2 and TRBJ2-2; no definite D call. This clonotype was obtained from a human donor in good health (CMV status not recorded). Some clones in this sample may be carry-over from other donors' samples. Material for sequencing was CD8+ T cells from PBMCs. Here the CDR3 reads CASSFLNGELFF. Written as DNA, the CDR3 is TGTGCCAGCAGCTTCTTAAACGGGGAGCTGTTTTTT.